A single sample is the source of the 27 T cell receptor beta chains below, sequenced in a study of regulatory T cells in long-lasting Graves disease. Researchers made TCR beta libraries by using iRepertoire HTBI primers and running Arm-PCR on CDR3 regions. One entry per CDR3 protein, called by TCRdb with MiXCR from the multiplex PCR reads. The repertoire holds about 420,000 distinct CDR3 sequences, with 16% as singletons. The time point: newly diagnosed GD, antithyroid drugs for less than 3 months. The authors made the TCR library using RNA they extracted from PBMCs. A further study also used this sample, focusing on T cells in Graves' hyperthyroidism and ophthalmopathy.

The sequencing here drew on peripheral blood mononuclear cells (PBMCs), taken at new diagnosis, from a patient treated with antithyroid drugs. All receptors come from a woman under 30 with Graves disease.

The rearrangement joins TRBV6-1 to TRBJ2-7; 7 bases fit TRBD1. The CDR3 runs to 16 residues. V shed 6 bases, J shed 3 bases, and the junction held 14 bases outside the gene matches. From germline, CDR1 is MNHNS and CDR2 SASEGT. The CDR3 DNA sequence: TGTGCCAGCAGCTTCCGGGGCAGGGGGAGCAACTACGAGCAGTACTTC. Translation: CASSFRGRGSNYEQYF.

The sample holds many counts of this clonotype. The genes are TRBV20-1 and TRBJ1-5; D not certain. V lost 0 bases and J lost 4, with 19 bases in between. Germline V lookup: CDR1 DFQATT, CDR2 SNEGSKA (reference sequence). CDR3 length equals 17 residues. As DNA, the CDR3 is TGCAGTGCTAGAGATATCCAGGTCCCCGACCGTAATCAGCCCCAGCATTTT. Encoded protein: CSARDIQVPDRNQPQHF.

The chain is built from TRBV12-3 or TRBV12-4 and TRBJ2-2; the D is unclear. The germline V and J ends were trimmed by 2 bases and 6 bases, with 10 bases remaining between them. This CDR3 has 14 amino acids. Here the CDR3 DNA reads TGTGCCAGCAGTTTATCGACCTTTCCCGGGGAGCTGTTTTTT. Its protein product is CASSLSTFPGELFF.

This clonotype has just a few counts. The chain recombines TRBV6-1 with TRBJ1-1; no clear D. The ends were cut back, 4 bases at V and 0 bases at J, with 15 bases in the middle. From germline, CDR1 is MNHNS and CDR2 SASEGT. This CDR3 contains 16 residues. In DNA form, the CDR3 reads TGTGCCAGCAGTGGGGCTGCGGGCCGAATGAACACTGAAGCTTTCTTT. Translation: CASSGAAGRMNTEAFF.

The chain uses TRBV27 and TRBJ1-1; 9 bases fit TRBD1. Germline CDR1 and CDR2: MNHEY and SMNVEV (reference sequence). V was clipped by 6 bases and J by 5 bases; unmatched bases: 7. This CDR3 spans 14 amino acids. Here the CDR3 DNA reads TGTGCCAGCAGGGCGACAGGGGGTGGTACTGAAGCTTTCTTT. It encodes CASRATGGGTEAFF.

Many counts were recorded for this clonotype. The rearrangement joins TRBV20-1 to TRBJ2-3; D unclear. Between the trimmed V and J ends, which lost 6 bases and 3 bases, there was a span of 16 bases. CDR3 size: 14 residues. The V gene's germline CDR1 is DFQATT and CDR2 SNEGSKA (reference sequence). The CDR3 DNA follows: TGCAGTGCCCAACCCGACCTGGCGACAGATACGCAGTATTTT. Its translation is CSAQPDLATDTQYF.

The chain recombines TRBV6-2 or TRBV6-3 with TRBJ1-4, with D perhaps TRBD1 (5 bases). Germline loops: CDR1 MNHEY, CDR2 SVGEGT. Trimming removed 2 bases from V and 8 bases from J, with 12 bases in between. This CDR3 comprises 14 residues. CDR3 in DNA: TGTGCCAGCAGTTACGACAGCCTGAGCGAAAAACTGTTTTTT. This translates into CASSYDSLSEKLFF.

This clonotype has more than one count but fewer than ten. The chain recombines TRBV7-2 with TRBJ1-6; D not certain. The germline V and J ends were trimmed by 1 base and 6 bases, with 13 bases remaining between them. The CDR3 loop spans 16 amino acids. The germline V gene encodes CDR1 SGHTA and CDR2 FQGNSA. This CDR3 is CASSLEPGELNSPLHF. In DNA form, the CDR3 reads TGTGCCAGCAGCTTAGAGCCGGGCGAACTTAATTCACCCCTCCACTTT.

Many counts were recorded for this clonotype. V gene TRBV6-2 or TRBV6-3 combines with J gene TRBJ1-5, with 7 bases lining up with TRBD1. With 5 bases clipped from V and 0 bases from J, the junction kept 13 bases outside the gene matches. Germline CDR1 is MNHEY and CDR2 is SVGEGT. The CDR3 runs 18 residues. The CDR3 is CASSQKIPGQYSNQPQHF. In DNA form, the CDR3 reads TGTGCCAGCAGTCAGAAGATTCCGGGACAGTATAGCAATCAGCCCCAGCATTTT.

This clonotype was detected many times. This chain uses TRBV7-2 with TRBJ2-3, with a possible D match to TRBD2 (6 bases). Trimming took 4 bases from V and 5 from J, leaving 13 bases between them. CDR3 length: 14 amino acids. Germline V CDR1 and CDR2: SGHTA, FQGNSA. The CDR3 DNA reads TGTGCCAGCAGCTCGAGACTAGAGGGAGATACGCAGTATTTT. Protein: CASSSRLEGDTQYF.

The chain couples TRBV5-1 to TRBJ2-1, with 7 bases identical to TRBD2. After removal of 0 bases from V and 6 bases from J, the junction contained 6 bases not matched to a gene. The germline gives CDR1 SGHRS, CDR2 YFSETQ. The CDR3 has 15 residues. CDR3 in amino acids: CASSLAGTTCNEQFF. The CDR3 DNA is TGCGCCAGCAGCTTGGCCGGGACTACATGCAATGAGCAGTTCTTC.

The chain joins TRBV10-3 to TRBJ1-5, with TRBD1 as a possible D gene (6 bases). From germline, CDR1 is ENHRY and CDR2 SYGVKD. The V end lost 6 bases, the J end lost 6 bases, and 12 bases lay between the germline ends. The CDR3 sequence is 13 residues long. CDR3 bases: TGTGCCATCAGATCACAGGGTACTCAGCCCCAGCATTTT. It encodes CAIRSQGTQPQHF.

The table lists this clonotype with many counts. CDR3 DNA: TGTGCCAGCCTAATTCGCAATGAGCAGTTCTTC. It is translated as CASLIRNEQFF. The chain combines TRBV2 with TRBJ2-1, with D hard to call. CDR1 is SNHLY and CDR2 is FYNNEI in the germline V gene. Trimming took 8 bases from V and 6 from J, leaving 8 bases between them. The CDR3 sequence is 11 residues long.

This clonotype has ten or more counts. The chain couples TRBV28 to TRBJ1-6; no clear D gene. Trimming pared 6 bases from V and 0 bases from J, leaving 12 bases between. Per germline, CDR1 MDHEN and CDR2 SYDVKM. This CDR3 is built from 16 residues. CDR3 sequence: CASRSRSSSYNSPLHF. The CDR3 DNA sequence: TGTGCCAGCAGATCCCGATCGAGCTCCTATAATTCACCCCTCCACTTT. The whole variable domain, remainder taken from reference TRBV28 and TRBJ1-6, is DVKVTQSSRYLVKRTGEKVFLECVQDMDHENMFWYRQDPGLGLRLIYFSYDVKMKEKGDIPEGYSVSREKKERFSLILESASTNQTSMYLCASRSRSSSYNSPLHFGNGTRLTVT.

This rearrangement joins TRBV9 to TRBJ1-1, with TRBD1 matching over 7 bases. CDR1 SGDLS and CDR2 YYNGEE come from the germline V gene. CDR3 size: 17 residues. V shed 0 bases and J 0 bases; nucleotides not matched to a gene: 8. The CDR3 DNA follows: TGTGCCAGCAGCGTAGACCCGACAGGGCTCATGAACACTGAAGCTTTCTTT. This encodes CASSVDPTGLMNTEAFF.

This clonotype has just a few counts. The chain has TRBV7-9 and TRBJ1-1, with 8 nucleotides matching TRBD1. The CDR3 extends over 16 amino acids. Germline-derived CDR1 and CDR2 are SEHNR and FQNEAQ (reference sequence). V gave up 2 bases and J gave up 5 bases; unmatched junction bases: 10. CDR3 protein: CASSLHPDRGKTEAFF. For the CDR3, the DNA is TGTGCCAGCAGCTTACATCCTGACAGGGGAAAAACTGAAGCTTTCTTT.

This clonotype was detected a few times. J is TRBJ1-2 and V is TRBV4-2; 7 bases line up with TRBD1. The trim removed 3 bases at V and 5 bases at J, leaving 9 bases unmatched. Per the germline V gene, CDR1 is LGHNA and CDR2 is YNFKEQ. The CDR3 runs 15 residues. The CDR3 coding sequence is TGTGCCAGCAGCCATACCACAGGGGATCGGTATGGCTACACCTTC. Protein sequence: CASSHTTGDRYGYTF.

This clonotype turned up a few times. The CDR3 nucleotides are TGCGCCAGCAGCCTGGACAGGGGGCGAACTGAAGCTTTCTTT. This translates into CASSLDRGRTEAFF. This rearrangement joins TRBV5-1 to TRBJ1-1, with 11 nucleotides matching TRBD1. With V trimmed by 4 bases and J by 5 bases, 4 bases remained unmatched. Germline CDR1 SGHRS, CDR2 YFSETQ. The CDR3 is 14 amino acids.

The genes are TRBV30 and TRBJ2-7, with D possibly being TRBD1 (5 bases). Germline values: CDR1 GTSNPN, CDR2 SVGIG (reference sequence). The CDR3 is 13 residues long. V was trimmed by 0 bases and J by 3 bases, leaving 9 bases between them. The DNA of the CDR3 is TGTGCCTGGAGTGTCCAGGGTTGCTACGAGCAGTACTTC. Its translation: CAWSVQGCYEQYF. Combining the CDR3 with reference TRBV30 and TRBJ2-7 gives the whole variable domain SQTIHQWPATLVQPVGSPLSLECTVEGTSNPNLYWYRQAAGRGLQLLFYSVGIGQISSEVPQNLSASRPQDRQFILSSKKLLLSDSGFYLCAWSVQGCYEQYFGPGTRLTVT.

This clonotype was seen a handful of times. V and J are TRBV25-1 and TRBJ1-1; TRBD1 is a possible D gene (5 bases). The CDR3 consists of 15 residues. The V end lost 1 base, the J end lost 0 bases, and 9 bases lay between the germline ends. Germline assignment: CDR1 MGHDK and CDR2 SYGVNS. The CDR3 is CASSEWEGMNTEAFF. The CDR3 nucleotides are TGTGCCAGCAGTGAATGGGAGGGGATGAACACTGAAGCTTTCTTT.

This clonotype was counted a single time. This rearrangement joins TRBV20-1 to TRBJ2-7, with a weak D call TRBD1 (6 bases). The germline gives CDR1 DFQATT, CDR2 SNEGSKA (reference sequence). The CDR3 is made up of 14 amino acids. Written as DNA, the CDR3 is TGCACCCCACAGCGAAGGGGCAGGGGCTACGAGCAGTACTTC. This encodes CTPQRRGRGYEQYF.

This clonotype was seen repeatedly, ten times or more. This chain uses TRBV6-1 with TRBJ2-5, with D uncertain. The CDR3 is made up of 13 amino acids. Germline lookup yields CDR1 MNHNS and CDR2 SASEGT. The germline V and J ends were trimmed by 6 bases and 2 bases, with 10 bases remaining between them. The CDR3 spells CASRHTFQETQYF. The CDR3 nucleotides read TGTGCCAGCAGACACACGTTTCAAGAGACCCAGTACTTC.

The rearrangement joins TRBV7-9 to TRBJ1-2; D is ambiguous. The CDR3 contains 14 residues. V shed 1 base and J shed 4 bases, with 10 bases lying between them. Germline values: CDR1 SEHNR, CDR2 FQNEAQ (reference sequence). This chain's CDR3 is CASSLEGGGYGYTF. CDR3 bases: TGTGCCAGCAGCTTAGAGGGAGGTGGCTATGGCTACACCTTC. The full variable domain, completed using reference TRBV7-9 and TRBJ1-2, is DTGVSQNPRHKITKRGQNVTFRCDPISEHNRLYWYRQTLGQGPEFLTYFQNEAQLEKSRLLSDRFSAERPKGSFSTLEIQRTEQGDSAMYLCASSLEGGGYGYTFGSGTRLTVV.

In its sample, this clonotype was seen many times. The V gene is TRBV3-1, the J gene TRBJ1-1, with D unresolved. Germline CDR1 and CDR2: LGHDT and YNNKEL (reference sequence). CDR3 length: 15 amino acids. V dropped 0 bases and J dropped 0 bases, with 8 bases sitting between them. The CDR3, as DNA: TGTGCCAGCAGCCAAGAAGTGGGAGTGAACACTGAAGCTTTCTTT. It specifies CASSQEVGVNTEAFF.

J is TRBJ1-3 and V is TRBV30; the D gene is possibly TRBD1 (6 bases). The ends were cut back, 1 base at V and 0 bases at J, with 19 bases in the middle. Germline CDR1 GTSNPN, CDR2 SVGIG (reference sequence). CDR3 length: 18 residues. CDR3 sequence (DNA): TGTGCCTGGAGTGGAGGCCCTGTGGGGGCCCTCTCTGGAAACACCATATATTTT. Protein product: CAWSGGPVGALSGNTIYF.

This clonotype was seen repeatedly, ten times or more. The chain's CDR3 is CASTPVQGAKDTQYF. DNA for the CDR3: TGTGCCAGCACCCCGGTACAGGGGGCGAAAGATACGCAGTATTTT. This sequence joins TRBV12-3 or TRBV12-4 and TRBJ2-3; 9 bases agree with TRBD1. The junction had 10 bases not matched to a gene; V was cut back by 7 bases and J by 5 bases. The length of the CDR3 is 15 residues.

This clonotype was seen only a few times. The genes are TRBV14 and TRBJ2-3; TRBD1 matches 9 bases. V lost 4 bases and J lost 4; bases outside the gene matches: 3. Germline V gene sequence: CDR1 SGHDN, CDR2 FVKESK. The CDR3 consists of 14 residues. The CDR3 region has the DNA TGTGCCAGCAGCCGACGACAGGGGGCAGATACGCAGTATTTT. It specifies CASSRRQGADTQYF.